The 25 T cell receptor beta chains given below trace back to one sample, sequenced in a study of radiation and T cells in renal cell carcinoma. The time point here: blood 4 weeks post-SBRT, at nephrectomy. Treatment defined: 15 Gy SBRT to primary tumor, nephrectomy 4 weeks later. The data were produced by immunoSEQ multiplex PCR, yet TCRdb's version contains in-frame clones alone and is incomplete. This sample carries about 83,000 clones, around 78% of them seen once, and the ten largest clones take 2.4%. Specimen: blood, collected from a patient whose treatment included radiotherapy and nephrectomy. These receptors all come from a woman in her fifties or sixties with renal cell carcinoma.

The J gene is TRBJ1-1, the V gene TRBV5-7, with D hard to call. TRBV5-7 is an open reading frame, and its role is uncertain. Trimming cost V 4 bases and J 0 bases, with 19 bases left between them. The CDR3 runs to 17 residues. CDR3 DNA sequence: TGTGCCAGCAGCGGGGTAGGACGAAGCGGTTTGAACACTGAAGCTTTCTTT. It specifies CASSGVGRSGLNTEAFF.

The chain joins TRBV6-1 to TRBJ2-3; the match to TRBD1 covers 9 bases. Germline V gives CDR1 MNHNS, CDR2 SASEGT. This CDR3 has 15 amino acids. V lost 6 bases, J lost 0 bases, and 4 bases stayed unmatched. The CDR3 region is CASSSTGGSTDTQYF. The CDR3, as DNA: TGTGCCAGCAGCTCGACAGGGGGAAGCACAGATACGCAGTATTTT.

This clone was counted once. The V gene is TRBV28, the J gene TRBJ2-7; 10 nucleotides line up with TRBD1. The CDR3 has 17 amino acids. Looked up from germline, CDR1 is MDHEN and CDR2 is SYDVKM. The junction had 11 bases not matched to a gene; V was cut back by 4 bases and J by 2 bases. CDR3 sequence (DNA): TGTGCCAGCAGTTCCCCCCCCGGGACAGGGGTCACCTACGAGCAGTACTTC. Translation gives CASSSPPGTGVTYEQYF.

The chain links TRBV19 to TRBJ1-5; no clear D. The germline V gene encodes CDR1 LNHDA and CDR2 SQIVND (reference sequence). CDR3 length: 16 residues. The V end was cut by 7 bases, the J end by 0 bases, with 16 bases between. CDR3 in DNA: TGTGCCAGTACATCCTATTATGAGCATAGCAATCAGCCCCAGCATTTT. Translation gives CASTSYYEHSNQPQHF.

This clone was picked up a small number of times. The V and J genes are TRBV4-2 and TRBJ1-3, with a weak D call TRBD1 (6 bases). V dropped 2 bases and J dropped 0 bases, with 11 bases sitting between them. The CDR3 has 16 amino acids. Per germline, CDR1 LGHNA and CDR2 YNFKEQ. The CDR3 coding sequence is TGTGCCAGCAGCCAACTTCCGGACAGCTCTGGAAACACCATATATTTT. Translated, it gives CASSQLPDSSGNTIYF.

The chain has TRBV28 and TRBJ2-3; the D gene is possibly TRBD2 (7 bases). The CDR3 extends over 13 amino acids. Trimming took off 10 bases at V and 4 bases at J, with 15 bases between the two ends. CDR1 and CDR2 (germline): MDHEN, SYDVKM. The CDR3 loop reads CATRWGGPDTQYF. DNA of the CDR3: TGTGCCACCCGGTGGGGGGGCCCAGATACGCAGTATTTT. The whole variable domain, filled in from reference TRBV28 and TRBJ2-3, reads DVKVTQSSRYLVKRTGEKVFLECVQDMDHENMFWYRQDPGLGLRLIYFSYDVKMKEKGDIPEGYSVSREKKERFSLILESASTNQTSMYLCATRWGGPDTQYFGPGTRLTVL.

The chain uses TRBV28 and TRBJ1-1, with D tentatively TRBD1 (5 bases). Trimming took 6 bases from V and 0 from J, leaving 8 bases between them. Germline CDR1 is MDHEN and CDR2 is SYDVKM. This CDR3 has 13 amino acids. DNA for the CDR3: TGTGCCAGCAGAGGGGTCCTGAACACTGAAGCTTTCTTT. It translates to CASRGVLNTEAFF.

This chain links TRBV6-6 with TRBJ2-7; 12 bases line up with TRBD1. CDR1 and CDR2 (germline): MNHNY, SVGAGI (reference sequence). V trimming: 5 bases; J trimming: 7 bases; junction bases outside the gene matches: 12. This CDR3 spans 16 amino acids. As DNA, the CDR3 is TGTGCCAGCAGTATGCAACCGGGACAGGGGGCCTTAGAGCAGTACTTC. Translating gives CASSMQPGQGALEQYF.

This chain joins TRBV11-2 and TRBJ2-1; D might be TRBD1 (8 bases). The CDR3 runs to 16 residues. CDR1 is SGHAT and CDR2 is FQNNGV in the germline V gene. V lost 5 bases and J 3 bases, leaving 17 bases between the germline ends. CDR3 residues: CASSPGGGGVYNEQFF. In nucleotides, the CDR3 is TGTGCCAGCAGCCCAGGGGGCGGGGGAGTCTACAATGAGCAGTTCTTC.

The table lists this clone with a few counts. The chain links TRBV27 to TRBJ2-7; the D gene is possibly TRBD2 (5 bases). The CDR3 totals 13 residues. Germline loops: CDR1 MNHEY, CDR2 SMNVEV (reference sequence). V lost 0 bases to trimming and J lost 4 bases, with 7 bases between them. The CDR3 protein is CASSLSSGYEQYF. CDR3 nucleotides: TGTGCCAGCAGTTTATCGTCGGGGTACGAGCAGTACTTC.

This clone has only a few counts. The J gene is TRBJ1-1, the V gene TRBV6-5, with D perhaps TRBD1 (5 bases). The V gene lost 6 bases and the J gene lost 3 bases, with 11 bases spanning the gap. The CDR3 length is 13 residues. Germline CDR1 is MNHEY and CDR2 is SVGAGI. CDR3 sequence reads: CASRRSRDTEAFF. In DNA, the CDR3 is TGTGCCAGCAGACGAAGCAGGGACACTGAAGCTTTCTTT.

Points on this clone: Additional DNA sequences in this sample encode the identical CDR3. In nucleotides, the CDR3 is TGCGCCAGCAGCTTGGGGATCCAAGAGACCCAGTACTTC. This encodes CASSLGIQETQYF. The chain employs TRBV5-1 and TRBJ2-5, with no clear D. V was clipped by 0 bases and J by 1 base, with 4 bases between them. CDR3 size: 13 residues. Germline V gene data show CDR1 as SGHRS and CDR2 as YFSETQ.

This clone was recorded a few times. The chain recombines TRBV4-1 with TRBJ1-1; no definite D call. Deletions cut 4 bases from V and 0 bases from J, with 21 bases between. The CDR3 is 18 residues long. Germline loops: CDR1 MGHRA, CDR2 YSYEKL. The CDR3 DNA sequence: TGCGCCAGCAGCCTGGGTTCTGGCCAGACCTTGGTGAACACTGAAGCTTTCTTT. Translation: CASSLGSGQTLVNTEAFF.

The CDR3 loop reads CASSLASQAYTGELFF. The CDR3 bases are TGTGCCAGCAGTTTAGCCAGCCAGGCCTACACCGGGGAGCTGTTTTTT. The chain couples TRBV28 to TRBJ2-2; no definite D call. The CDR3 extends over 16 amino acids. V gave up 2 bases and J gave up 3 bases, with 13 bases separating them. Germline loops: CDR1 MDHEN, CDR2 SYDVKM.

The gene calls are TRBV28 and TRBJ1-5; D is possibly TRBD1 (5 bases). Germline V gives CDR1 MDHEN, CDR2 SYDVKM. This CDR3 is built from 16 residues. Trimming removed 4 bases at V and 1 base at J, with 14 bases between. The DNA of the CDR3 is TGTGCCAGCAGTTACGTTCCAGGGATAAGCAATCAGCCCCAGCATTTT. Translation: CASSYVPGISNQPQHF.

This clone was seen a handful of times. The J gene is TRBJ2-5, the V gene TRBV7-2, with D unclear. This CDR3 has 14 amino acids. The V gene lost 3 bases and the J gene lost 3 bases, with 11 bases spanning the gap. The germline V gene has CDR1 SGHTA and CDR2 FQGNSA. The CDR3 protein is CASSFNGRKETQYF. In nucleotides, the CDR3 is TGTGCCAGCAGCTTCAACGGGCGGAAAGAGACCCAGTACTTC.

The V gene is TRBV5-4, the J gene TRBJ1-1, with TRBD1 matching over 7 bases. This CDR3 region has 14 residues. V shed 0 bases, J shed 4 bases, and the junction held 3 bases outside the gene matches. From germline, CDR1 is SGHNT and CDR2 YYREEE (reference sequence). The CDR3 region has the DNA TGTGCCAGCAGCTTGGCAGGGGGTTCCACTGAAGCTTTCTTT. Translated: CASSLAGGSTEAFF. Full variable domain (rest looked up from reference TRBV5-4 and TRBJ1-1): ETGVTQSPTHLIKTRGQQVTLRCSSQSGHNTVSWYQQALGQGPQFIFQYYREEENGRGNFPPRFSGLQFPNYSSELNVNALELDDSALYLCASSLAGGSTEAFFGQGTRLTVV.

The CDR3 nucleotides are TGTGCCAGCAGTTTCACTACAGAGAACTATGGCTACACCTTC. It translates to CASSFTTENYGYTF. The V gene is TRBV28, the J gene TRBJ1-2; D uncertain. Deletions cut 3 bases from V and 2 bases from J, with 10 bases between. The V gene's germline CDR1 is MDHEN and CDR2 SYDVKM. The CDR3 consists of 14 residues.

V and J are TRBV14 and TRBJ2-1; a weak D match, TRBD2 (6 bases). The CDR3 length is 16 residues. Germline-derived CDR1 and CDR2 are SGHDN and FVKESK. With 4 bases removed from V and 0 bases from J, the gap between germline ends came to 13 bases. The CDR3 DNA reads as TGTGCCAGCAGCCCGAGGACTACAAGCTCCTACAATGAGCAGTTCTTC. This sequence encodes CASSPRTTSSYNEQFF.

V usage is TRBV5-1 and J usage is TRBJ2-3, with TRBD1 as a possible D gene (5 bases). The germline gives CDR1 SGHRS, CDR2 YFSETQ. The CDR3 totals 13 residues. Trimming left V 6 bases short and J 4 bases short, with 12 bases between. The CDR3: CASNQGSADTQYF. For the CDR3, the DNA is TGCGCCAGCAATCAGGGAAGCGCAGATACGCAGTATTTT.

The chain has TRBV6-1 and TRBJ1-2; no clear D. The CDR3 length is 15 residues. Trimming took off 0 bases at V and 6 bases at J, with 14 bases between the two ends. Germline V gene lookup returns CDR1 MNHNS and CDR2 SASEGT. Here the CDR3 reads CASSEAWASPNGYTF. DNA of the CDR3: TGTGCCAGCAGTGAAGCTTGGGCCAGCCCGAATGGCTACACCTTC.

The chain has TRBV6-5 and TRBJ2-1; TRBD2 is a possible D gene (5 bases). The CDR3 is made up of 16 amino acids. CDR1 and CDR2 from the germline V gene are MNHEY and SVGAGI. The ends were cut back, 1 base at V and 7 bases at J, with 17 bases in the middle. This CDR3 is CASSYLSATRGNEQFF. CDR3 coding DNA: TGTGCCAGCAGTTACTTATCGGCGACACGGGGTAATGAGCAGTTCTTC.

This CDR3 is CAAAGGGKGYTF. For the CDR3, the DNA is TGTGCTGCTGCCGGGGGGGGTAAGGGCTACACCTTC. The gene calls are TRBV28 and TRBJ1-2, with a weak D call TRBD1 (5 bases). The CDR3 consists of 12 residues. Germline V gene data show CDR1 as MDHEN and CDR2 as SYDVKM.

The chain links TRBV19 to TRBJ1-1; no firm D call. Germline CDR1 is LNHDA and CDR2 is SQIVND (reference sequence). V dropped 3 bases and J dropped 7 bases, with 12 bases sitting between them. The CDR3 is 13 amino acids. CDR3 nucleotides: TGTGCCAGTAGTATCGTTGTCCTCCATGAAGCTTTCTTT. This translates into CASSIVVLHEAFF.

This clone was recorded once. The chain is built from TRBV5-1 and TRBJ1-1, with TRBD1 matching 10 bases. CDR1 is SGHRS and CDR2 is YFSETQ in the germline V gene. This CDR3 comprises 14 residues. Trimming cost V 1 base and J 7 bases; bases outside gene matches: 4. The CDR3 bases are TGCGCCAGCAGCTTGTCTGGGACAGGGGTTGAAGCTTTCTTT. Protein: CASSLSGTGVEAFF.